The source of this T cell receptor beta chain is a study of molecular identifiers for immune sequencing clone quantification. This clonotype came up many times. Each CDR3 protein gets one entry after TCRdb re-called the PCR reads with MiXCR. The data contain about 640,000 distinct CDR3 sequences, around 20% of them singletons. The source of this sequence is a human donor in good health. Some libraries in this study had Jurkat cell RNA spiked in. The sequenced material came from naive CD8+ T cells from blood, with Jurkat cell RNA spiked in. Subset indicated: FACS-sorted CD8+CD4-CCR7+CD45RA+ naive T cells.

The CDR3 spells CASSGTPGQGFPVGNQPQHF. The CDR3 DNA sequence: TGTGCCAGCAGCGGCACACCGGGACAGGGGTTCCCGGTCGGCAATCAGCCCCAGCATTTT. J is TRBJ1-5 and V is TRBV7-9; the match to TRBD1 covers 10 bases. Per germline, CDR1 SEHNR and CDR2 FQNEAQ (reference sequence). With V trimmed by 5 bases and J by 2 bases, 18 bases remained unmatched. The CDR3 is 20 amino acids.